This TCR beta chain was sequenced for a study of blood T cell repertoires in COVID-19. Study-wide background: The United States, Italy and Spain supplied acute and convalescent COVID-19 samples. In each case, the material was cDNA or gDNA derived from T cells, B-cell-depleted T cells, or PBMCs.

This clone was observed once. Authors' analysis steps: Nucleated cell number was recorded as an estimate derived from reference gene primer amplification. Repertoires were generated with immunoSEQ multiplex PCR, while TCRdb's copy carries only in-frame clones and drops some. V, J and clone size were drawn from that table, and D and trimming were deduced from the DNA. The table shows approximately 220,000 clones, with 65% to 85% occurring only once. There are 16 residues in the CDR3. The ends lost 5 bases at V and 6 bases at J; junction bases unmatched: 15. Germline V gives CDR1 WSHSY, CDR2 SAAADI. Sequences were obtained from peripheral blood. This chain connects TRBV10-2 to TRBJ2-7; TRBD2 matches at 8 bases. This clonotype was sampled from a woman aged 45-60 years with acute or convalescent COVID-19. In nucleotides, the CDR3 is TGCGCCAGCAGTCAAAGCGGGGGTGCGGGACTCCCCGAGCAGTACTTC. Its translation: CASSQSGGAGLPEQYF.